The entry below describes one TCR beta chain. The data were taken from a study of cytomegalovirus exposure and HLA in healthy donors. J gave up 2 bases and V 4 bases, and 4 bases lay outside the gene matches. This CDR3 is built from 15 residues. Germline V lookup: CDR1 SGHKS, CDR2 YYEKEE (reference sequence). PCR employed 60 Vbeta and 13 Jbeta primers. As handled by the study authors: Roughly 10 million shared chains were among 65 million to 85 million unique TCR beta chains counted in a later analysis. Repertoires were generated with immunoSEQ multiplex PCR, while TCRdb's copy carries only in-frame clones and drops some. For V, J and clone size, that table is used; D and trimming come from the DNA. The table records 200,000 to 300,000 clones, more than 75% of them present only once.

Sequencing was carried out using PBMCs. This clonotype was obtained from a girl between 2 and 10 years old in good health and CMV-seronegative. The rearrangement links TRBV5-5 to TRBJ2-7, with 12 nucleotides matching TRBD1. The DNA for the CDR3 is TGTGCCAGCAGCATAGGGACAGGGGGCCCCTACGAGCAGTACTTC. Protein: CASSIGTGGPYEQYF.